This T cell receptor (beta chain) was observed in a study of human T cells and chemical hapten exposure. At the level of the study: TCR yields per sample varied mostly from small pooled library volume differences. Study observations and caveats: After DPC sensitization, TCRs above 1 in 1000 frequency showed no change. Significantly greater numbers of large CDR3 similarity clusters came from expanded TCRs than from controls.

In germline, CDR1 is SGHVS, CDR2 FQNEAQ. The CDR3 has 15 amino acids. Trimming at V came to 4 bases and at J to 8 bases, leaving 6 bases not matched to a gene. This sample's time point: patch test 1, 2 weeks after DPC sensitization. As for treatment: therapeutic diphenylcyclopropenone sensitization with weekly scalp DPC. TCRdb passed the RACE reads through MiXCR, listing each CDR3 protein once. The table has tens of thousands of distinct CDR3 sequences, around a tenth seen once. As for this clonotype: Its cognate antigen is unknown.

The TCR was taken from a woman between 50 and 59 years old with alopecia areata. Some clones in this sample may be carry-over from other donors' samples. Specimen: whole blood, collected in connection with sensitization to the hapten diphenylcyclopropenone (DPC). J is TRBJ2-1 and V is TRBV7-8, with TRBD2 matching 12 bases. The CDR3 region is CASSSGPSGRDEQFF. DNA for the CDR3: TGTGCCAGCAGCTCGGGCCCTAGCGGGAGGGATGAGCAGTTCTTC.